This T cell receptor beta chain is drawn from a study of blood T cell repertoires in COVID-19. Overall study: T cells, B-cell-depleted T cells, or PBMCs provided the cDNA or gDNA that served as material.

Profiled with immunoSEQ multiplex PCR; TCRdb holds only in-frame clones, not every one. The sample has about 230,000 clones, over 80% seen once. Looked up from germline, CDR1 is LNHDA and CDR2 is SQIVND (reference sequence). This CDR3 contains 16 residues. V trimming: 5 bases; J trimming: 8 bases; junction bases outside the gene matches: 11. The TCR sequence derives from a woman aged 65 to 85 with active or convalescent COVID-19. The rearrangement links TRBV19 to TRBJ1-6; TRBD1 aligns across 8 bases. Material for sequencing was peripheral blood. The CDR3 is CASSFFVTQGDSPLHF. The CDR3 coding sequence is TGTGCCAGTAGTTTTTTTGTTACACAGGGGGATTCACCCCTCCACTTT.